This T cell receptor (beta chain) was sequenced in a study of human T cells and chemical hapten exposure. Study background: Patch tests of 0.01% DPC on the upper back were read at 6 days. Affected patients, primarily female, had alopecia areata, totalis or universalis.

This sample's time point: patch test 3, about 24 weeks after DPC sensitization. The treatment denotes: therapeutic diphenylcyclopropenone sensitization with weekly scalp DPC. Alopecia patients deemed DPC-suitable, aged 18 to 70, excluding pregnancy. The CDR3 length is 15 residues. Germline CDR1 reads SNHLY; CDR2 reads FYNNEI. V gave up 4 bases and J gave up 2 bases, with 13 bases separating them. MiXCR was run by TCRdb on the RACE reads, yielding one entry per CDR3 protein. The sample carries around 85,000 distinct CDR3 sequences, 10% to 15% recorded once. The V and J genes are TRBV2 and TRBJ2-3, with unresolved D. The sequences come from whole blood, collected in connection with sensitization to the hapten diphenylcyclopropenone (DPC). The clonotype originates from a woman in her 50s with alopecia areata. Some clones in this sample may be carry-over from other donors' samples. CDR3 sequence (DNA): TGTGCCAGCAGTGTTCGGCAGGAGTTCACAGATACGCAGTATTTT. It codes for CASSVRQEFTDTQYF.